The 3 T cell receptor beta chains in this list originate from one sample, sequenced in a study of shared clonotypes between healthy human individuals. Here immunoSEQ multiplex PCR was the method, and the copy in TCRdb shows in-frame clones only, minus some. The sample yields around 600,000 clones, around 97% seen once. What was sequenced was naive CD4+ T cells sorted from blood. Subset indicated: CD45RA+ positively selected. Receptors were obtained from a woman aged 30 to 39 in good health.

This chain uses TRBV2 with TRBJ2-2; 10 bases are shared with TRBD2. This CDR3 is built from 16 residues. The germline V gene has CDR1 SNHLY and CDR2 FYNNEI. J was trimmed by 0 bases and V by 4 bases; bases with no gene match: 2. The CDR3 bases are TGTGCCAGCAGTGCCACTAGCGGGACGAACACCGGGGAGCTGTTTTTT. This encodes CASSATSGTNTGELFF.

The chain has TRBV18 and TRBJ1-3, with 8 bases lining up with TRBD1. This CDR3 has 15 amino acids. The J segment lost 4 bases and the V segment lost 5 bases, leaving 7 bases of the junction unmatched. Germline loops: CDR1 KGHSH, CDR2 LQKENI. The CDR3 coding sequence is TGTGCCAGCTCATTCGGACAGGGTGCAGGAAACACCATATATTTT. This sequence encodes CASSFGQGAGNTIYF.

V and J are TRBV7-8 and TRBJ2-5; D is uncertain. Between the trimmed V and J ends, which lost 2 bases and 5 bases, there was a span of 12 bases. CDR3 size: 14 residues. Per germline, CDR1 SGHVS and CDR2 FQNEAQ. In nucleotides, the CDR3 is TGTGCCAGCAGCTTACAGGTTGTACGGGAGACCCAGTACTTC. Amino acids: CASSLQVVRETQYF. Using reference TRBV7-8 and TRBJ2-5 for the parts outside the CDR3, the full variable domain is GAGVSQSPRYKVAKRGQDVALRCDPISGHVSLFWYQQALGQGPEFLTYFQNEAQLDKSGLPSDRFFAERPEGSVSTLKIQRTQQEDSAVYLCASSLQVVRETQYFGPGTRLLVL.